This TCR beta chain was captured by sequencing in a study of T cell responses to AZD1222 COVID-19 vaccine. Study-wide findings and caveats: Two AZD1222 doses significantly raised spike-specific TCR breadth and depth over controls.

Germline CDR1 LGHDT, CDR2 YNNKEL (reference sequence). This CDR3 is built from 16 residues. Trimming pared 1 base from V and 2 bases from J, leaving 12 bases between. The assay was immunoSEQ multiplex PCR, and TCRdb's table has in-frame clones only and misses some. Counted here are about 180,000 clones, 90% occurring once; the ten biggest clones make up approximately 1.5%. A remark on this clone: Its antigen is as yet unknown.

This chain joins TRBV3-1 (or the pseudogene TRBV3-2) and TRBJ1-3; D is possibly TRBD1 (5 bases). This TCR was recovered from an adult in good health. The specimen comprised peripheral blood, sampled on day 0 of AZD1222 vaccination. This CDR3 is CASSQVWQGTGNTIYF. The CDR3, as DNA: TGTGCCAGCAGCCAAGTTTGGCAGGGCACTGGAAACACCATATATTTT.